This T cell receptor (beta chain) was sequenced in a study of blood T cells in healthy people across ages. Turning to this clonotype: What it binds is unknown.

Primed by a sample-barcoded 5' primer and a J-beta primer mix, a second PCR proceeded for 7 to 11 cycles. There were at least 2.5 million CDR3-containing paired-end reads obtained from each sample. TCRdb passed the 5' RACE reads through MiXCR, listing each CDR3 protein once. The data show about 1.8 million distinct CDR3 sequences, around half seen once. CDR3 length equals 12 residues. From germline, CDR1 is SGHTA and CDR2 FQGNSA. With 7 bases removed from V and 0 bases from J, the gap between germline ends came to 7 bases. Broader study findings: Underestimates were what the diversity estimates from one million T cells were considered to be. It was not known whether donors were CMV positive (a possible confounder of expanded clonotype changes). With age, beta diversity per million T cells declined roughly linearly, significantly by 30 to 50.

The V gene is TRBV7-2, the J gene TRBJ2-7, with unresolved D. The receptor comes from a woman in her thirties or forties in good health. Sequenced input: blood. CDR3 sequence reads: CASNYYSYEQYF. The CDR3 DNA follows: TGTGCCAGCAACTACTACTCCTACGAGCAGTACTTC.